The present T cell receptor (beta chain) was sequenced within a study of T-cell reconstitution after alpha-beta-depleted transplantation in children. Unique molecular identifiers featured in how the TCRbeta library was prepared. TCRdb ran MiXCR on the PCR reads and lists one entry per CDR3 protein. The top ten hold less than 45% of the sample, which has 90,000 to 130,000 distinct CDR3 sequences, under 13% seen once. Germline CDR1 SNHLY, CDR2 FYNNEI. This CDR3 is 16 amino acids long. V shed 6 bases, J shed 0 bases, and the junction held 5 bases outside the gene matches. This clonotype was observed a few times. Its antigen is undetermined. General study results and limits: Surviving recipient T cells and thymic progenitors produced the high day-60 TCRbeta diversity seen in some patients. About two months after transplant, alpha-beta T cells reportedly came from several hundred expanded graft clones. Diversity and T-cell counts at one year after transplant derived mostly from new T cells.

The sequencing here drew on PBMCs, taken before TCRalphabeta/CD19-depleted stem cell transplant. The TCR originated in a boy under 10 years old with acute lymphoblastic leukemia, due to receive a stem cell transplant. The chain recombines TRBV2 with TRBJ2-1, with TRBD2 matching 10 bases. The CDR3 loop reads CASRDSSGSSYNEQFF. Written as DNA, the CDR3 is TGTGCCAGCAGGGATTCTAGCGGGAGCTCCTACAATGAGCAGTTCTTC.